This passage covers 24 T cell receptor beta chains from one sample sequenced in a study of T cells in Graves' hyperthyroidism and ophthalmopathy. The TCR beta CDR3 regions underwent amplification using RNA transcripts as the source. The primer set for the first-round RT-PCR of the TCR CDR3 was HTBI. One entry per CDR3 protein, called by TCRdb with MiXCR from the multiplex PCR reads. The sample holds some 490,000 distinct CDR3 sequences; 20% to 25% are singletons and the top ten take under 55%. Sequencing was carried out using blood. The receptors were sampled from a woman between 65 and 79 years old with Graves' ophthalmopathy.

Many counts were recorded for this clonotype. The V call is TRBV5-1, the J call TRBJ2-2; TRBD2 agrees at 7 bases. J was trimmed by 1 base and V by 0 bases; bases with no gene match: 3. This CDR3 contains 16 residues. Germline CDR1 reads SGHRS; CDR2 reads YFSETQ. CDR3 protein: CASSLDLAVNTGELFF. CDR3 in DNA: TGCGCCAGCAGCTTGGACCTAGCGGTGAACACCGGGGAGCTGTTTTTT.

This clonotype was found many times. In nucleotides, the CDR3 is TGTGCCACCAGCACGGGACTAGAGTCCGGGGAGCTGTTTTTT. It yields the protein CATSTGLESGELFF. The chain couples TRBV24-1 to TRBJ2-2; 8 bases fit TRBD2. V trimming: 7 bases; J trimming: 6 bases; junction bases outside the gene matches: 6. The CDR3 has 14 amino acids. Germline CDR1 is KGHDR and CDR2 is SFDVKD.

This clonotype was detected only a few times. This CDR3 reads CASSLVALLAYEQYF. The CDR3, as DNA: TGTGCCAGCAGTTTAGTGGCCCTCCTAGCCTACGAGCAGTACTTC. This sequence joins TRBV28 and TRBJ2-7; D is ambiguous. V lost 2 bases and J 2 bases, leaving 13 bases between the germline ends. CDR3 size: 15 residues. The germline CDR1 and CDR2 sequences are MDHEN and SYDVKM.

Only a few counts were recorded for this clonotype. The CDR3 DNA reads as TGTGCCAGCAGCGTAGCAGGTTTAGCGTCTAAAGAGACCCAGTACTTC. It translates to CASSVAGLASKETQYF. V and J are TRBV9 and TRBJ2-5; TRBD2 is a possible D gene (5 bases). V lost 0 bases to trimming and J lost 3 bases, with 15 bases between them. The CDR3 covers 16 residues. Germline values: CDR1 SGDLS, CDR2 YYNGEE.

The V gene is TRBV12-3 or TRBV12-4, the J gene TRBJ2-3; D may be TRBD1 or TRBD2 (5 bases each). The germline V and J ends were trimmed by 1 base and 4 bases, with 9 bases remaining between them. This CDR3 is built from 14 residues. This CDR3 is CASSLGGGSDTQYF. The CDR3 nucleotides read TGTGCCAGCAGTTTAGGGGGCGGGTCAGATACGCAGTATTTT.

This clonotype occurred many times. This sequence joins TRBV3-1 and TRBJ2-5; D gene unclear. CDR3 length equals 14 residues. Trimming pared 0 bases from V and 5 bases from J, leaving 10 bases between. Germline V CDR1 and CDR2: LGHDT, YNNKEL (reference sequence). In nucleotides, the CDR3 is TGTGCCAGCAGCCAAGAGCTGAGTGGGGAGACCCAGTACTTC. Amino acid sequence: CASSQELSGETQYF.

This clonotype has just a few counts. The chain links TRBV6-5 to TRBJ2-3; D is perhaps TRBD2 (5 bases). The CDR3 is 15 amino acids. CDR1 MNHEY and CDR2 SVGAGI come from the germline V gene. The V gene lost 2 bases and the J gene lost 1 base, with 10 bases spanning the gap. As DNA, the CDR3 is TGTGCCAGCAGTTACAGGCGGGCGCGCACAGATACGCAGTATTTT. Translation: CASSYRRARTDTQYF.

Worth noting for this clonotype: A much larger clone differs from this one at a single base, so this may be a read error. The genes are TRBV3-1 and TRBJ2-7; 8 bases match TRBD1. From germline, CDR1 is LGHDT and CDR2 YNNKEL (reference sequence). CDR3 size: 14 residues. In DNA, the CDR3 is TGTGCCAGCAGCCCTTCAGGGGGCTGGAACGAGCGGTACTTC. This sequence encodes CASSPSGGWNERYF.

This clonotype has ten or more counts. The rearrangement joins TRBV12-3 or TRBV12-4 to TRBJ2-5; TRBD1 matches 9 bases. V gave up 1 base and J gave up 2 bases; unmatched junction bases: 2. This CDR3 region has 15 residues. CDR3 sequence reads: CASSLDGTGQETQYF. CDR3 nucleotides: TGTGCCAGCAGTTTAGACGGGACAGGGCAAGAGACCCAGTACTTC.

This clonotype was recorded a few times. The chain has TRBV3-1 and TRBJ2-7; TRBD1 agrees at 8 bases. The CDR3 has 15 residues. J lost 3 bases, V lost 0 bases, and 4 bases had no gene match. Germline assignment: CDR1 LGHDT and CDR2 YNNKEL (reference sequence). The CDR3 is CASSQDQGAVYEQYF. The CDR3 nucleotides are TGTGCCAGCAGCCAAGATCAGGGGGCTGTCTACGAGCAGTACTTC.

This chain joins TRBV24-1 and TRBJ2-2; D perhaps matches TRBD2 (5 bases). Germline V gives CDR1 KGHDR, CDR2 SFDVKD. The CDR3 runs 13 residues. Trimming took 2 bases from V and 5 from J, leaving 5 bases between them. The CDR3 DNA sequence: TGTGCCACCAGTGATTCGGGGACCGGGGAGCTGTTTTTT. Translating gives CATSDSGTGELFF.

This clonotype came up many times. V and J are TRBV12-3 or TRBV12-4 and TRBJ1-4, with a possible D match to TRBD1 (6 bases). There are 14 residues in the CDR3. Trimming removed 3 bases from V and 6 bases from J, with 11 bases in between. The CDR3 DNA follows: TGTGCCAGCAGTTTGGGGGGGCCGGATGAAAAACTGTTTTTT. Protein product: CASSLGGPDEKLFF.

CDR3 sequence reads: CASAPRTGYSEQFF. The CDR3 DNA sequence: TGTGCCAGCGCTCCCAGGACAGGGTATTCTGAGCAGTTCTTC. The chain joins TRBV6-1 to TRBJ2-1, with 8 bases matching TRBD1. The CDR3 contains 14 residues. Looked up from germline, CDR1 is MNHNS and CDR2 is SASEGT. Losses at the gene ends were 8 bases for V and 9 bases for J; bases not matched to a gene: 12.

The V and J genes are TRBV6-5 and TRBJ2-3, with unresolved D. Per germline, CDR1 MNHEY and CDR2 SVGAGI. The CDR3 loop spans 14 amino acids. Trimming stripped 1 base from V and 0 bases from J, with 5 bases between. CDR3 region: CASSYWVSTDTQYF. In nucleotides, the CDR3 is TGTGCCAGCAGTTACTGGGTTAGCACAGATACGCAGTATTTT.

This clonotype has a handful of counts. CDR3 nucleotide sequence: TGTGCCTGGAGACCTAGCGGGAGGCTAGATACGCAGTATTTT. Amino acids: CAWRPSGRLDTQYF. The chain carries TRBV30 and TRBJ2-3, with 11 bases aligning to TRBD2. The CDR3 extends over 14 amino acids. From germline, CDR1 is GTSNPN and CDR2 SVGIG (reference sequence). The J segment lost 5 bases and the V segment lost 3 bases, leaving 4 bases of the junction unmatched.

This clonotype was detected ten times or more. The chain carries TRBV12-5 and TRBJ1-1; D may be TRBD1 (5 bases). The CDR3 consists of 16 residues. The V and J ends lost 3 bases and 6 bases respectively, with 20 bases between them. Germline V gene data show CDR1 as LGHNT and CDR2 as FRNRAP. The CDR3 region has the DNA TGTGCTAGTGGTTTCCCCCGGGGCCACGGCCGCCCTGAAGCTTTCTTT. It yields the protein CASGFPRGHGRPEAFF.

In its sample, this clonotype was seen a few times. This chain links TRBV27 with TRBJ1-4, with TRBD1 identical over 9 bases. Germline V gives CDR1 MNHEY, CDR2 SMNVEV (reference sequence). V lost 5 bases and J lost 4; bases outside the gene matches: 5. CDR3 length: 15 residues. CDR3 sequence reads: CASSLGTGYNEKLFF. The CDR3 DNA sequence: TGTGCCAGCAGTCTAGGGACAGGGTATAATGAAAAACTGTTTTTT.

V gene TRBV7-2 combines with J gene TRBJ1-1, with D maybe TRBD1 (6 bases). Germline V gives CDR1 SGHTA, CDR2 FQGNSA. This CDR3 comprises 14 residues. Trimming took off 1 base at V and 5 bases at J, with 11 bases between the two ends. In DNA, the CDR3 is TGTGCCAGCAGCTTAGGGGACACTCGAACTGAAGCTTTCTTT. Its translation: CASSLGDTRTEAFF.

The table lists this clonotype with a few counts. V and J are TRBV24-1 and TRBJ1-6; possibly TRBD1 for D (5 bases). The germline V gene encodes CDR1 KGHDR and CDR2 SFDVKD. This CDR3 is 14 amino acids long. V was clipped by 5 bases and J by 7 bases, with 11 bases between them. The CDR3 loop reads CATSGGGWNSPLHF. CDR3 coding DNA: TGTGCCACCAGTGGTGGGGGTTGGAATTCACCCCTCCACTTT.

This clonotype was counted between two and nine times. The rearrangement links TRBV6-2 or TRBV6-3 to TRBJ2-1; D not resolved. Germline V lookup: CDR1 MNHEY, CDR2 SVGEGT. V dropped 4 bases and J dropped 12 bases, with 10 bases sitting between them. This CDR3 region has 11 residues. As DNA, the CDR3 is TGTGCCAGCAGTTTTTTGGGTGGGCAGTTCTTC. Translated: CASSFLGGQFF.

In its sample, this clonotype was seen a few times. The chain couples TRBV20-1 to TRBJ2-2; TRBD2 matches at 8 bases. Per the germline V gene, CDR1 is DFQATT and CDR2 is SNEGSKA (reference sequence). V shed 0 bases, J shed 4 bases, and the junction held 7 bases outside the gene matches. This CDR3 spans 16 amino acids. The CDR3 spells CSARDQTSGATGELFF. The CDR3 bases are TGCAGTGCTAGAGATCAAACTAGCGGAGCCACCGGGGAGCTGTTTTTT.

This clonotype was counted once. The V gene is TRBV5-6, the J gene TRBJ2-7; no definite D call. Germline assignment: CDR1 SGHDT and CDR2 YYEEEE. The germline V and J ends were trimmed by 4 bases and 3 bases, with 20 bases remaining between them. This CDR3 region has 16 residues. This CDR3 reads CASSAECLARLYEQYF. For the CDR3, the DNA is TGTGCCAGCAGCGCGGAGTGTTTAGCCAGACTCTACGAGCAGTACTTC. Full variable domain (rest looked up from reference TRBV5-6 and TRBJ2-7): DAGVTQSPTHLIKTRGQQVTLRCSPKSGHDTVSWYQQALGQGPQFIFQYYEEEERQRGNFPDRFSGHQFPNYSSELNVNALLLGDSALYLCASSAECLARLYEQYFGPGTRLTVT.

The chain combines TRBV10-3 with TRBJ1-2; 8 positions agree with TRBD1. In germline, CDR1 is ENHRY, CDR2 SYGVKD. The CDR3 is 16 amino acids. V was pared by 0 bases and J by 6 bases, with 9 bases of the junction left unmatched. In DNA, the CDR3 is TGTGCCATCAGTGAGTCCTCCGGACAGGGTATAAATGGCTACACCTTC. Translating it yields CAISESSGQGINGYTF.

This clonotype has only a few counts. The V call is TRBV28, the J call TRBJ2-7; 8 bases match TRBD2. This CDR3 has 15 amino acids. CDR1 and CDR2 (germline): MDHEN, SYDVKM. J gave up 4 bases and V 4 bases, and 9 bases lay outside the gene matches. DNA of the CDR3: TGTGCCAGCAGTTCAGGCGGGAGGCTCTTATACGAGCAGTACTTC. Translated, it gives CASSSGGRLLYEQYF. Filled out from reference TRBV28 and TRBJ2-7, the complete variable domain reads DVKVTQSSRYLVKRTGEKVFLECVQDMDHENMFWYRQDPGLGLRLIYFSYDVKMKEKGDIPEGYSVSREKKERFSLILESASTNQTSMYLCASSSGGRLLYEQYFGPGTRLTVT.